This T cell receptor beta chain was recorded in a study of cytomegalovirus exposure and HLA in healthy donors. PCR involved 60 Vbeta and 13 Jbeta primers. Repertoires were generated with immunoSEQ multiplex PCR, while TCRdb's copy carries only in-frame clones and drops some. The repertoire holds 150,000 to 200,000 clones, with 70% to 80% as singletons. V lost 5 bases and J lost 4, with 12 bases in between. The CDR3 sequence is 14 residues long. Looked up from germline, CDR1 is LNHNV and CDR2 is YYDKDF (reference sequence). Sequencing was done on a sample of PBMCs. The sequence derives from a young woman in good health and CMV-seropositive. The rearrangement links TRBV15 to TRBJ1-5; a possible D gene is TRBD1 (5 bases). The CDR3 sequence: CATSDPGGNQPQHF. The DNA for the CDR3 is TGTGCCACCAGCGACCCCGGGGGAAATCAGCCCCAGCATTTT.